This T cell receptor (beta chain) was observed in a study of identifying expanded T cells in peripheral blood. Study-level points and caveats: Clone count variance between roughly two-week samples rose with total template count.

For this clone: Its antigen is currently unknown.

This table comes from immunoSEQ multiplex PCR, and its TCRdb copy is limited to in-frame clones, with some not included. The table includes about 80,000 clones, about four fifths detected once. Healthy donors had no documented immune events, such as infections, while sampled. Germline CDR1 is LGHNA and CDR2 is YNFKEQ. CDR3 length: 15 residues. V was clipped by 1 base and J by 3 bases, with 13 bases between them. The clonotype comes from a person between 18 and 75 years old in good health. The chain has TRBV4-2 and TRBJ2-7; no clear D. The material sequenced was blood. The CDR3 reads CASSQATLAFYEQYF. The CDR3 DNA sequence: TGTGCCAGCAGCCAAGCCACGTTGGCTTTCTACGAGCAGTACTTC.